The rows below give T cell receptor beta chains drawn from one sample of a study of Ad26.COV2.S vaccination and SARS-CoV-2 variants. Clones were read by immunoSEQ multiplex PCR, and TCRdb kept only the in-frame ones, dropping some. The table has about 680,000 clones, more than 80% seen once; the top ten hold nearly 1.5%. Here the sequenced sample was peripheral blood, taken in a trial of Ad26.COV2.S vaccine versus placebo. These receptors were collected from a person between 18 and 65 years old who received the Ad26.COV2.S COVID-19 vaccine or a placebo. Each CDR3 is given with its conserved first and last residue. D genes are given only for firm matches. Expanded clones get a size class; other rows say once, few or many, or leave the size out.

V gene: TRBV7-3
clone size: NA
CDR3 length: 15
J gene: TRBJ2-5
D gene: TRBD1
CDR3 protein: CASSLTDRGGETQYF
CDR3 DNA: TGTGCCAGCAGCTTAACGGACAGGGGAGGAGAGACCCAGTACTTC

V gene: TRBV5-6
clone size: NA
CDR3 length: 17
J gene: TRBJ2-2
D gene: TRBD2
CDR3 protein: CASSLETSGRAPGELFF
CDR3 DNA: TGTGCCAGCAGCTTGGAGACTAGCGGGAGGGCCCCCGGGGAGCTGTTTTTT

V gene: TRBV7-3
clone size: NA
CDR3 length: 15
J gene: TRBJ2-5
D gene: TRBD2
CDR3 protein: CASSPGLAIGETQYF
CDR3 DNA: TGTGCCAGCAGCCCGGGACTAGCGATAGGAGAGACCCAGTACTTC

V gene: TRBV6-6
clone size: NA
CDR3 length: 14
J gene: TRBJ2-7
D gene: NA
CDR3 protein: CASNGRSRRLEQYF
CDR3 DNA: TGTGCCAGCAACGGACGTTCCCGAAGACTCGAGCAGTACTTC

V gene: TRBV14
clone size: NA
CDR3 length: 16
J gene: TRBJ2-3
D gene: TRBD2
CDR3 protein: CASSQEKAGGSNTQYF
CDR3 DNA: TGTGCCAGCAGCCAAGAAAAAGCGGGAGGTTCGAATACGCAGTATTTT

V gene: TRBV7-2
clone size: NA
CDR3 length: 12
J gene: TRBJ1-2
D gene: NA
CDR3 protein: CASSLMGGGYTF
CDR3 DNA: TGTGCCAGCAGCCTCATGGGAGGGGGCTACACCTTC

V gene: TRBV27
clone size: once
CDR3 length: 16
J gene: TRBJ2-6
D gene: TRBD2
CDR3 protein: CASSFAGVTGANVLTF
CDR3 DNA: TGTGCCAGCAGTTTTGCGGGAGTGACTGGGGCCAACGTCCTGACTTTC

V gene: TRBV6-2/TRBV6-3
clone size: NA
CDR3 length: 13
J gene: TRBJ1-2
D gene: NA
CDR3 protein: CASSYTENYGYTF
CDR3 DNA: TGTGCCAGCAGTTACACCGAGAACTATGGCTACACCTTC

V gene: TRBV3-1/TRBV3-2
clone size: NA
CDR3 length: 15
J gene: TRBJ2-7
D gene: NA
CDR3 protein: CASSAPNGDTYEQYF
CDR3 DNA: TGTGCCAGCAGCGCACCTAACGGGGACACCTACGAGCAGTACTTC

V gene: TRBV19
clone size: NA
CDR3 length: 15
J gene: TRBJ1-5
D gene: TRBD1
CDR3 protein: CASSGTGWSNQPQHF
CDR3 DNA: TGTGCCAGTAGTGGGACAGGGTGGAGCAATCAGCCCCAGCATTTT

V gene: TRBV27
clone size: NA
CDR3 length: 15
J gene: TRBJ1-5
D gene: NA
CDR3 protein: CASTRFGSGNQPQHF
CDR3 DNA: TGTGCCAGCACCCGTTTTGGGTCGGGCAATCAGCCCCAGCATTTT

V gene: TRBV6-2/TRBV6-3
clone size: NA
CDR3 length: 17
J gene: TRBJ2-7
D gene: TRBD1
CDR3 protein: CASSPLPWDRNSYEQYF
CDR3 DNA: TGTGCCAGCAGCCCTCTCCCTTGGGACAGGAATTCCTACGAGCAGTACTTC

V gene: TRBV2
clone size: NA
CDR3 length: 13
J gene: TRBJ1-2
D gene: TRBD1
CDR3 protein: CATGGQGIGGYTF
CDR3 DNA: TGTGCCACCGGGGGACAGGGGATCGGAGGCTACACCTTC

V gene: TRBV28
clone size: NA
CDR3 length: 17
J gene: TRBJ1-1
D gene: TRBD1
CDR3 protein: CASSPWTGGIENTEAFF
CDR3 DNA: TGTGCCAGCAGTCCCTGGACAGGGGGCATCGAGAACACTGAAGCTTTCTTT

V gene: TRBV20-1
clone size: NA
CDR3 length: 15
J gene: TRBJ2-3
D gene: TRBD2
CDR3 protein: CSASPNSGRADTQYF
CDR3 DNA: TGCAGTGCTAGTCCCAATAGCGGGAGGGCCGATACGCAGTATTTT

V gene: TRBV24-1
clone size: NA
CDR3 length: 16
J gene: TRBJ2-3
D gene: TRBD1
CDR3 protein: CATSDPGTGGADTQYF
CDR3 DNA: TGTGCCACCAGTGACCCCGGGACAGGGGGGGCAGATACGCAGTATTTT

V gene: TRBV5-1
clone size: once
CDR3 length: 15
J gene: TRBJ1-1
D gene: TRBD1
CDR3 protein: CASSPVPGGNTEAFF
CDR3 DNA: TGCGCCAGCAGCCCGGTCCCAGGGGGGAACACTGAAGCTTTCTTT

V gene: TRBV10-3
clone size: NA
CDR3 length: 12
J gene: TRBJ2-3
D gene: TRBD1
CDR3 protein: CAIKGQQDTQYF
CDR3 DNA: TGTGCCATCAAGGGACAGCAAGATACGCAGTATTTT

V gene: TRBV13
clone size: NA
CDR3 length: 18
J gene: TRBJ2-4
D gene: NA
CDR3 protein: CASSSRGSRWGAKNIQYF
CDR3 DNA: TGTGCCAGCAGCTCTAGGGGGAGCCGGTGGGGAGCCAAAAACATTCAGTACTTC

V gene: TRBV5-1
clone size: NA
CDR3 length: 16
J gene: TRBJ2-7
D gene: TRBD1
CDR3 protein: CASSLTTGGNSYEQYF
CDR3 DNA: TGCGCCAGCAGCTTGACGACAGGGGGCAACTCCTACGAGCAGTACTTC

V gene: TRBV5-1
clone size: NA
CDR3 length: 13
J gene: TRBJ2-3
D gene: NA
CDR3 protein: CASTQGMGDTQYF
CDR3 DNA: TGCGCCAGCACCCAAGGCATGGGCGATACGCAGTATTTT

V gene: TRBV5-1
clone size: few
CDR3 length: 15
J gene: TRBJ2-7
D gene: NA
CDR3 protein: CASSLRSPTDYEQYF
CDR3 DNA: TGCGCCAGCAGCTTGCGGTCACCGACCGACTACGAGCAGTACTTC

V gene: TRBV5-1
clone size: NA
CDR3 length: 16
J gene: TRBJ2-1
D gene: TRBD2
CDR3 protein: CASSLQERLAASEQFF
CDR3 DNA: TGCGCCAGCAGCTTGCAGGAGAGACTAGCGGCGAGTGAGCAGTTCTTC

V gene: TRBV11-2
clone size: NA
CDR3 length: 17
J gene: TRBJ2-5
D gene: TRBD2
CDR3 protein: CASSLALAGGGGETQYF
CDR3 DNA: TGTGCCAGCAGCTTAGCGCTAGCGGGAGGGGGGGGAGAGACCCAGTACTTC

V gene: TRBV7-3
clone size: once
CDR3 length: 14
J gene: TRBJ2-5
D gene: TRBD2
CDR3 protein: CASSSGTSGETQYF
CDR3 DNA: TGTGCCAGCAGCTCCGGGACTAGCGGAGAGACCCAGTACTTC

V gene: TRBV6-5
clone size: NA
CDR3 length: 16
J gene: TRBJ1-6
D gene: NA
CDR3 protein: CASSYSGGRTNSPLHF
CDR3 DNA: TGTGCCAGCAGTTACTCGGGCGGCAGGACCAATTCACCCCTCCACTTT

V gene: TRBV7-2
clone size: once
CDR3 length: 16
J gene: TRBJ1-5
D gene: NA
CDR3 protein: CASSLGGMRVTQPQHF
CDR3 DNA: TGTGCCAGCAGCTTAGGGGGGATGAGGGTGACCCAGCCCCAGCATTTT

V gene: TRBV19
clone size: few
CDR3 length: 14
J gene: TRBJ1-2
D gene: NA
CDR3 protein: CASSRGRDNYGYTF
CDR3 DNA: TGTGCCAGTAGCCGCGGGAGGGATAACTATGGCTACACCTTC

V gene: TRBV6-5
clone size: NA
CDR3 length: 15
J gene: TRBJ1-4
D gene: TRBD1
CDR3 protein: CASNLQGQGYEKLFF
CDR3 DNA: TGTGCCAGCAACCTACAGGGACAGGGTTATGAAAAACTGTTTTTT

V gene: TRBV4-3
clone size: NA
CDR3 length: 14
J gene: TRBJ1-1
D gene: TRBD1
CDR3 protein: CASSHTDRGLEAFF
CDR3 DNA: TGCGCCAGCAGCCACACGGACAGGGGCCTTGAAGCTTTCTTT

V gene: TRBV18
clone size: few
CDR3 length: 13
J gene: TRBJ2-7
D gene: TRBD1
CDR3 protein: CASSPLDRDEQYF
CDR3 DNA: TGTGCCAGCTCACCACTGGACAGGGACGAGCAGTACTTC